This T cell receptor beta chain was sequenced during a study of STAT5B mutations in CD4+ large granular lymphocyte leukemia. Study findings and constraints: Patient CD4-sorted repertoires looked more clonal than healthy CD4+ repertoires, even without putative leukemic clones. Without HLA matching, higher CD4+ than CD8+ T-LGLL clonality could reflect small sample size.

To note about this clone: Its target is unknown.

The CDR3 extends over 14 amino acids. V lost 4 bases and J lost 2, with 12 bases in between. Looked up from germline, CDR1 is SGDLS and CDR2 is YYNGEE. Using immunoSEQ multiplex PCR, the repertoire was profiled, and TCRdb retains in-frame clones only, with some absent. The table has about 40,000 clones, roughly 80% seen once. The rearrangement uses TRBV9 and TRBJ1-2, with D perhaps TRBD1 (5 bases). This clonotype originated in a human donor in good health. Sequenced input: CD4+ T cells from blood buffy coats. The CDR3 region is CASSFRDPNYGYTF. The CDR3 coding sequence is TGTGCCAGCAGCTTCCGGGACCCGAACTATGGCTACACCTTC.